A single sample gave rise to the 26 T cell receptor beta chains below, sequenced in a study of CD4+ T cells in melanoma. Assay: immunoSEQ multiplex PCR; the TCRdb copy retains only in-frame clones and omits some. The repertoire holds more than 3,500 clones, 55% to 85% seen once, with around 10% in the top ten. Sequencing used tumor tissue. These receptors originate from a human donor with melanoma.

The chain joins TRBV21-1 to TRBJ2-4; the D call in the table, TRBD1, was not verified against the DNA. TRBV21-1 corresponds to a pseudogene. The CDR3 is 15 residues long. The CDR3 nucleotides are TGTGCCAGCAGCAAAGCAGGGACATACAAAAACATTCAGTACTTC. Residues: CASSKAGTYKNIQYF.

A word on this clone: The germline gene is not matched at one end of the junction; a read error may be the cause. The V call is TRBV5-1, the J call TRBJ2-3; 7 bases are a match to TRBD2. The CDR3 is 14 amino acids. Germline V gene sequence: CDR1 SGHRS, CDR2 YFSETQ. The CDR3 here is CVSSFGGSTDTQYF. DNA for the CDR3: TGCGTCAGCAGCTTCGGGGGGAGCACAGATACGCAGTATTTT.

The chain couples TRBV19 to TRBJ2-1; TRBD1 matches 7 bases. Trimming removed 5 bases from V and 6 bases from J; junction bases left unmatched: 10. Germline CDR1 and CDR2: LNHDA and SQIVND (reference sequence). The length of the CDR3 is 15 residues. The CDR3 loop is CASSQGVPFTNEQFF. The CDR3 bases are TGTGCCAGTAGTCAGGGGGTCCCTTTTACCAATGAGCAGTTCTTC.

Concerning this clone itself: One base away lies a much larger clone, so this may be a sequencing read error. The chain has TRBV4-1 and TRBJ2-2; weak D call: TRBD1 (6 bases). This CDR3 is 13 amino acids long. Per germline, CDR1 MGHRA and CDR2 YSYEKL. In DNA, the CDR3 is TGCGCCAGCAGCCGCAAGGCCTCAGGGGAGCTGCTTTTT. Amino acids: CASSRKASGELLF.

This sequence joins TRBV19 and TRBJ2-7; D might be TRBD2 (6 bases). Germline V gene lookup returns CDR1 LNHDA and CDR2 SQIVND (reference sequence). Trimming left V 4 bases short and J 0 bases short, with 16 bases between. This CDR3 region has 16 residues. The CDR3 bases are TGTGCCAGTAGTAACCCTGGCGGGGAACGCTCCTACGAGCAGTACTTC. Encoded protein: CASSNPGGERSYEQYF.

This rearrangement joins TRBV5-1 to TRBJ1-3; 7 nucleotides agree with TRBD1. J was trimmed by 4 bases and V by 0 bases; bases with no gene match: 7. The CDR3 extends over 16 amino acids. CDR1 is SGHRS and CDR2 is YFSETQ in the germline V gene. CDR3 bases: TGCGCCAGCAGCTTGGTAGCGAACAGGGGAGGAAACACCATATATTTT. Protein product: CASSLVANRGGNTIYF.

The sample holds a few counts of this clone. The chain joins TRBV9 to TRBJ2-3, with TRBD2 matching 16 bases. J lost 3 bases, V lost 7 bases, and 5 bases had no gene match. Germline V CDR1 and CDR2: SGDLS, YYNGEE. This CDR3 has 16 residues. The CDR3 bases are TGTGCCAGCGGGGGGACTAGCGGGGGGGCTACAGATACGCAGTATTTT. This gives the protein CASGGTSGGATDTQYF.

The sample holds one count of this clone. J is TRBJ2-3 and V is TRBV5-1; 8 bases fit TRBD2. The CDR3 runs to 16 residues. Germline CDR1 reads SGHRS; CDR2 reads YFSETQ. V was pared by 3 bases and J by 5 bases, with 11 bases of the junction left unmatched. Written as DNA, the CDR3 is TGCGCCAGCAGCTCAGTGAACGCGGGGGGTCTAGATACGCAGTATTTT. Encoded protein: CASSSVNAGGLDTQYF.

This chain uses TRBV4-3 with TRBJ1-5; TRBD1 agrees at 9 bases. This CDR3 is 15 amino acids long. In germline, CDR1 is LGHNA, CDR2 YSLEER. V was pared by 3 bases and J by 7 bases, with 7 bases of the junction left unmatched. The CDR3 DNA is TGCGCCAGCAGCCAGCACAGGGGGCCGGAGCAGCCCCAGCATTTT. It translates to CASSQHRGPEQPQHF.

The V call is TRBV28, the J call TRBJ2-7; D not certain. CDR3 length: 14 amino acids. The germline gives CDR1 MDHEN, CDR2 SYDVKM. The ends were cut back, 6 bases at V and 2 bases at J, with 14 bases in the middle. The CDR3 coding sequence is TGTGCCAGCAGAGAAGCCATGGCACCCTACGAGCAGTACTTC. Amino acids: CASREAMAPYEQYF. Combining the CDR3 with reference TRBV28 and TRBJ2-7 gives the whole variable domain DVKVTQSSRYLVKRTGEKVFLECVQDMDHENMFWYRQDPGLGLRLIYFSYDVKMKEKGDIPEGYSVSREKKERFSLILESASTNQTSMYLCASREAMAPYEQYFGPGTRLTVT.

The rearrangement joins TRBV7-6 to TRBJ1-2; the D gene is possibly TRBD1 (5 bases). V shed 4 bases and J shed 4 bases, with 19 bases lying between them. Germline V gene sequence: CDR1 SGHVS, CDR2 FNYEAQ. The CDR3 consists of 16 residues. The CDR3 DNA reads as TGTGCCAGCAGCTGGGGCTATGAATCTCAGACCTATGGCTACACCTTC. Residues: CASSWGYESQTYGYTF.

This chain links TRBV5-4 with TRBJ2-5, with 10 bases matching TRBD1. Germline V lookup: CDR1 SGHNT, CDR2 YYREEE (reference sequence). The CDR3 contains 16 residues. The V and J ends lost 4 bases and 4 bases, in that order; junction bases with no gene match: 10. CDR3 bases: TGTGCCAGCAGCCAACAGGACAGGGGGAGGCGAGAGACCCAGTACTTC. Translation: CASSQQDRGRRETQYF.

The chain couples TRBV11-1 to TRBJ1-5, with 7 positions matching TRBD1. The length of the CDR3 is 15 residues. Germline CDR1 is SGHAT and CDR2 is FQDESV (reference sequence). Trimming at V came to 5 bases and at J to 2 bases, leaving 6 bases not matched to a gene. CDR3 sequence reads: CASSPTGKGNQPQHF. The CDR3 nucleotides read TGTGCCAGCAGCCCGACAGGGAAGGGCAATCAGCCCCAGCATTTT.

The rearrangement links TRBV4-3 to TRBJ1-2; possibly TRBD1 for D (5 bases). Trimming removed 0 bases from V and 5 bases from J, with 16 bases in between. Germline V gives CDR1 LGHNA, CDR2 YSLEER. This CDR3 spans 16 amino acids. The CDR3 loop is CASSQDRWEQAYGYTF. The CDR3 DNA reads as TGCGCCAGCAGCCAAGATCGATGGGAACAGGCTTATGGCTACACCTTC.

Of note for this clone: The sample carries other DNA sequences with the same CDR3. V gene TRBV5-1 combines with J gene TRBJ2-7; a possible D gene is TRBD2 (7 bases). Germline V lookup: CDR1 SGHRS, CDR2 YFSETQ. This CDR3 region has 14 residues. V lost 6 bases and J lost 4, with 17 bases in between. Written as DNA, the CDR3 is TGCGCCAGCACCTCCTCTAGGGGGGGGTACGAGCAGTACTTC. It encodes CASTSSRGGYEQYF.

The CDR3 protein is CASSGETGANYGYTF. In DNA, the CDR3 is TGCGCCAGCAGCGGCGAGACAGGTGCTAACTATGGCTACACCTTC. The V gene is TRBV5-1, the J gene TRBJ1-2; perhaps TRBD1 as D (6 bases). The CDR3 is 15 amino acids. V was cut by 4 bases and J by 0 bases, with 13 bases left in between. The germline V gene has CDR1 SGHRS and CDR2 YFSETQ.

The chain carries TRBV7-9 and TRBJ2-7; the match to TRBD2 covers 8 bases. This CDR3 contains 14 residues. V lost 2 bases, J lost 4 bases, and 4 bases stayed unmatched. Germline V lookup: CDR1 SEHNR, CDR2 FQNEAQ (reference sequence). This CDR3 reads CASSLTGGGYEQYF. The CDR3, as DNA: TGTGCCAGCAGCTTAACGGGAGGGGGGTACGAGCAGTACTTC.

V gene TRBV11-2 combines with J gene TRBJ2-2; TRBD1 matches at 7 bases. This CDR3 spans 14 amino acids. Germline CDR1 is SGHAT and CDR2 is FQNNGV. J gave up 7 bases and V 3 bases, and 5 bases lay outside the gene matches. The CDR3 sequence is CASSFRGSNGELFF. Here the CDR3 DNA reads TGTGCCAGCAGCTTCAGGGGGAGTAACGGGGAGCTGTTTTTT.

CDR3 coding DNA: TGCGCCAGCAGCCCGGGACTAGCGGGCTCCTACAATGAGCAGTTCTTC. It yields the protein CASSPGLAGSYNEQFF. The rearrangement joins TRBV4-3 to TRBJ2-1, with 12 bases aligning to TRBD2. Germline V lookup: CDR1 LGHNA, CDR2 YSLEER. Trimming at V came to 4 bases and at J to 0 bases, leaving 1 base not matched to a gene. There are 16 residues in the CDR3.

The rearrangement joins TRBV7-3 to TRBJ1-1; TRBD1 aligns across 9 bases. The CDR3 has 14 residues. The germline gives CDR1 SGHTA, CDR2 FQGTGA. V gave up 5 bases and J gave up 1 base; unmatched junction bases: 2. The CDR3 loop is CASSETGGNTEAFF. The CDR3, as DNA: TGTGCCAGCAGCGAGACAGGGGGGAACACTGAAGCTTTCTTT.

This chain links TRBV6-1 with TRBJ2-1; D is perhaps TRBD1 (6 bases). CDR1 MNHNS and CDR2 SASEGT come from the germline V gene. The germline V and J ends were trimmed by 2 bases and 4 bases, with 6 bases remaining between them. The CDR3 length is 13 residues. This chain's CDR3 is CASSETGYNEQFF. The CDR3 coding sequence is TGTGCCAGCAGTGAAACAGGGTACAATGAGCAGTTCTTC.

This clone showed up just once. The rearrangement joins TRBV4-3 to TRBJ2-7; 8 bases fit TRBD2. V lost 0 bases and J lost 0; bases outside the gene matches: 7. The CDR3 contains 17 residues. The germline CDR1 and CDR2 sequences are LGHNA and YSLEER. This CDR3 reads CASSQETSGTFSYEQYF. The CDR3 bases are TGCGCCAGCAGCCAAGAAACTAGCGGAACCTTCTCCTACGAGCAGTACTTC.

V usage is TRBV11-2 and J usage is TRBJ1-3; D remains unclear. CDR1 is SGHAT and CDR2 is FQNNGV in the germline V gene. Trimming cost V 1 base and J 4 bases, with 11 bases left between them. This CDR3 spans 15 amino acids. CDR3 sequence: CASSLGGAGGNTIYF. CDR3 coding DNA: TGTGCCAGCAGCTTAGGGGGAGCCGGAGGAAACACCATATATTTT.

The chain recombines TRBV6-1 with TRBJ2-7; TRBD1 aligns across 7 bases. The V gene end was trimmed by 10 bases and the J gene end by 6 bases; junction bases not matched to a gene: 18. The CDR3 is 15 amino acids. Germline loops: CDR1 MNHNS, CDR2 SASEGT. CDR3 DNA sequence: TGTGCCATCAGGGCCGACAGGGCCCCTCGGAGCGAGCAGTACTTC. Amino acids: CAIRADRAPRSEQYF.

V and J are TRBV7-2 and TRBJ2-1, with a possible D match to TRBD1 (6 bases). Germline V lookup: CDR1 SGHTA, CDR2 FQGNSA. This CDR3 is built from 18 residues. The V and J ends lost 1 base and 3 bases respectively, with 19 bases between them. CDR3 residues: CASSLVWGMQGYYNEQFF. Here the CDR3 DNA reads TGTGCCAGCAGCTTAGTATGGGGGATGCAGGGGTACTACAATGAGCAGTTCTTC.

The chain employs TRBV7-2 and TRBJ2-7; D possibly corresponds to TRBD2 (6 bases). CDR3 length: 15 amino acids. Germline V gene lookup returns CDR1 SGHTA and CDR2 FQGNSA. Trimming took 4 bases from V and 3 from J, leaving 16 bases between them. Here the CDR3 reads CASSSGTLRHYEQYF. The CDR3 nucleotides read TGTGCCAGCAGCTCCGGGACTCTAAGACACTACGAGCAGTACTTC.